This T cell receptor beta chain is from a study of cytomegalovirus exposure and HLA in healthy donors (dated by TCRdb to the late 2010s). Context from the whole study: An earlier analysis of several hundred of the donors reported 276 Gb of sequence data and 90 million to 120 million unique TCR beta sequences obtained from some 200 million T cells. An early release that covered more than 550 HLA-typed donors contained around 300 gigabases of sequencing data and tens of millions of unique TCR sequences. Of the roughly 430 genotyped donors, 65% to 90% fell in the genetic ancestry cluster associated with self-reported Caucasian donors. The aim of the study was to test whether cataloging public T cell receptors could identify signatures of past pathogen exposure. The study profiled the T cell repertoires of 666 subjects by immunosequencing and related them to cytomegalovirus serostatus. Besides the first cohort of roughly 640 subjects, a separate validation cohort made up of roughly 120 different subjects was used. To predict cytomegalovirus infection status, the study brought together high-throughput TCR immunosequencing, statistical association of individual TCRs with disease status, and machine learning. To study patterns of TCR occurrence, a later analysis re-analyzed previously published TCR beta repertoires from several hundred donors and added high-resolution HLA genotyping. Rather than using new phenotypic data, the later analysis identified candidate immune exposures from TCR beta sequences and from how often those sequences occurred across donors. An earlier analysis of 500 to 750 of the donors applied high-throughput TCR beta sequencing to assess whether each TCR beta V gene segment acted as functional or pseudogenic. Donor age, sex, ethnicity and CMV serostatus were compiled alongside the repertoire data. A later genetic analysis used genome-wide SNP genotypes for about three fifths of the 666 donors, treating that subset as a discovery cohort. Every repertoire in the discovery cohort had been generated on one and the same sequencing platform. HLA typing included class I and class II loci at four-digit resolution. The number of typed donors differed by locus: about 620-640 for A, B, C, DRB1 and DQB1; approximately 530 for DQA1; approximately 600 for DPA1; and about 470 for DPB1. Roughly five DR-DQ haplotypes were handled as single units for association and clustering, since linkage in the cohort was strong. Among over 350 genotyped donors of the cohort, an average of 235,054 unique TCR beta nucleotide sequences were sequenced per donor, around 18% of them non-productive. Paper-wide results and their limitations: A further reported finding was that TCR beta sequences accurately predicted the HLA-A and HLA-B alleles for most subjects in the first cohort. The earlier analysis of some 560 of the donors excluded over 15 rarely observed V segments, including chromosome 9 orphons, because counts were too low. Because the 87-base-pair reads could not distinguish some IMGT-functional V segments, including TRBV6-2 and TRBV6-3, those segments were excluded. According to a later analysis, most CMV-associated TCR beta chains appeared to be HLA-restricted, and the HLA associations seemed to be driven largely by CMV exposure. Because some donors lacked HLA typing at each locus, the association tests relied only on the typed subset. The sequencing pipeline was judged likely to have produced a cluster of highly shared sequence variants as a technical artifact. In vitro tests confirmed that a few of the cytomegalovirus-associated TCR beta chains recognize cytomegalovirus antigens. Most TCR sequences were seen in very few donors, while some public TCRs were found in many individuals. It was suggested by the authors that the approach could potentially be generalized to other disease states and immunological phenotypes. A later analysis reported that several top co-occurrence clusters appeared linked to parvovirus B19, influenza, CMV and Epstein-Barr virus. An earlier analysis of approximately 590 of the donors showed that most TCR beta V segments appeared in productive rearrangements either about 90% or about 30% of the time, which broadly matched IMGT annotations. In both the original and validation cohorts, the classifier was reported to diagnose cytomegalovirus status with high specificity and sensitivity. This cohort had only TCR beta chains sequenced, and the lack of alpha or paired-chain data limited which features could be detected. Linkage disequilibrium might explain the correlated functional status among segregating V segments, but an unknown experimental factor could not be ruled out. The presence/absence analyses assumed that sequencing depth was roughly uniform across donors, and that assumption may not be true. In a later analysis, HLA-associated TCR beta chains showed more clonal expansion and lower generation probabilities than non-associated chains that were equally common. CMV serostatus was the only immune exposure information available for the cohort. A later genetic analysis associated a missense DCLRE1C variant with V-gene and J-gene trimming of TCR beta chains, and an independent cohort replicated the association. A later analysis associated 16,951 TCR beta sequences with specific HLA alleles at a false discovery rate of 0.05. In a later analysis, the rate of TCR association differed among HLA loci, with DRB1 alleles having the most associated TCRs and HLA-C alleles having the fewest. When HLA alleles, especially DR and DQ, strongly co-occurred, TCR associations were difficult to assign to individual alleles. The study gave a list of about 150 TCR beta chains associated with cytomegalovirus. A later genetic analysis reported fewer N-insertions in productive TCRs among donors in an Asian-associated ancestry cluster than the roughly 620-donor mean.

In total, 500 to 700 healthy bone marrow donors made up the cohort. All cohort members were sampled while nominally healthy, although unrecorded immune exposures were likely present. The donor tested CMV seropositive and was one of the 289 seropositive cohort members. A peripheral blood sample was provided by each donor, and peripheral blood mononuclear cells were used for TCR beta sequencing. Genomic DNA was extracted from the blood cell samples with the Qiagen DNeasy Blood Extraction Kit. To prepare the library, the immunoSEQ multiplex PCR assay was applied. For the multiplex PCR, a mixture combining 60 forward primers for TCR Vbeta segments and 13 reverse primers for TCR Jbeta segments was used. Amplification of the CDR3 region of rearranged TCR beta genes was performed with a multiplex PCR assay on genomic DNA. The Illumina HiSeq System was used to sequence the amplified TCR beta libraries as 87-base-pair reads. Processing in the source paper ran as follows. Across the 500 to 750 repertoires, a later analysis counted roughly 84 million unique TCR beta chains, 9.5 million to 12 million of which were shared by at least two donors. To remove PCR and sequencing errors, raw reads were error-corrected and collapsed into unique sequences using a nearest-neighbor algorithm that merged closely related sequences. CDR3 sequences were aligned to IMGT reference sequences to assign V, D and J gene segments. Each retained sequence needed at least a six-nucleotide match to both a V gene segment and a J gene segment. Rearrangements were called productive when the CDR3 lacked stop codons and stayed in frame with V and J; all others were non-productive. CDR3 was defined by IMGT convention, running from the second conserved V-encoded cysteine to the conserved J-encoded phenylalanine. In an earlier analysis of around 640 of the donors, sequences lacking an unambiguous match to a single V gene segment were excluded. In an earlier analysis of approximately 610 of the donors, V segments were called functional above 56.7% productive rearrangements and were called segregating when the between-donor standard deviation exceeded 5%. A statistical classification framework was developed to diagnose cytomegalovirus status using the catalog of TCR beta chain sequences. In a later analysis, V and J genes were assigned by comparing TCR nucleotide sequences against IMGT/GENE-DB human TR gene sequences. Using the TCRdist pipeline, a later analysis assigned CDR3 sequences along with most-parsimonious VDJ recombination scenarios. In a later analysis, each TCR beta chain was defined by its CDR3 amino acid sequence together with its V-gene family, and reads without a unique V-gene family were excluded. In a later analysis, 500 to 650 highly shared, low-generation-probability nucleotide sequences were removed to address suspected cross-contamination and a sequencing artifact. In a later analysis, a clonal expansion index was calculated for each public chain from normalized within-repertoire ranks of inferred template counts. A later analysis computed generation probabilities with a VDJ recombination model fitted to out-of-frame rearrangements, and checked the results against IGoR. A later analysis scored TCR-TCR, TCR-HLA and TCR-CMV co-occurrence with hypergeometric tests, applying a repertoire-size bias correction to TCR pairs. A later analysis estimated false discovery rates by permuting HLA or CMV assignments 20 times. In a later analysis, co-occurring TCRs were grouped using DBSCAN, with TCRdist sequence similarity added in when clustering inside HLA-allele-positive subsets. Co-occurrence clustering excluded repertoires with fewer than 30,000 or more than 120,000 public chains, plus five with anomalous nucleotide sharing. TCRdb mirrors the immuneACCESS table, restricted to in-frame sequences. Some clones are absent from its copies; in checked studies, under half trace to an unresolved V gene, and the reason for the others is unknown. V, J and clone size are taken as reported in that table, and D and trimming were inferred from the DNA itself. This sample gives 150,000 to 200,000 clones in total; 65% to 85% of them show up just once. Of the sample, about 4.3% falls within the top ten clones.

This clone was recorded a few times. Its antigen target is currently unknown. No base quality values were provided; no much bigger clone lies one nucleotide off. V was cut back by 5 bases and J by 1 base, leaving a gap of 17 bases between them. Measured from the cysteine to the phenylalanine, the CDR3 is 16 residues long. Solely the CDR3 DNA is kept, with 48 bases framed from the first base. For CDR1 and CDR2, the germline V gene (reference sequence) lists MNHEY and SMNVEV. The chain is encoded by TRBV27 joined to TRBJ2-5; a tentative D call is TRBD1 (5 bases match). The sample consisted of PBMCs. The origin of this receptor is a woman aged 45-60 years in good health and CMV-seropositive. The sequenced DNA is TGTGCCAGCAGTCCCTTAGGGGCAGGGCCCCAAGAGACCCAGTACTTC. Its protein product is CASSPLGAGPQETQYF.